This entry describes one TCR beta chain. This record belongs to a study of T cell changes during pregnancy in multiple sclerosis. Trimming at V came to 6 bases and at J to 6 bases, leaving 7 bases not matched to a gene. The CDR3 covers 15 residues. Germline-derived CDR1 and CDR2 are MDHEN and SYDVKM. Here immunoSEQ multiplex PCR was the method, and the copy in TCRdb shows in-frame clones only, minus some. Of approximately 65,000 clones listed, 96% are singletons. The sample here was CD8+ T cells from peripheral blood mononuclear cells, taken after pregnancy. J is TRBJ2-7 and V is TRBV28; 14 bases match TRBD2. This TCR was recovered from a female donor with multiple sclerosis, enrolled in a pregnancy study. CDR3 nucleotide sequence: TGTGCCAGCAGAGGCGGACTAGCGGGAGGAGGCGAGCAGTACTTC. Its translation is CASRGGLAGGGEQYF. The variable domain in full, with the rest retrieved from reference TRBV28 and TRBJ2-7, is DVKVTQSSRYLVKRTGEKVFLECVQDMDHENMFWYRQDPGLGLRLIYFSYDVKMKEKGDIPEGYSVSREKKERFSLILESASTNQTSMYLCASRGGLAGGGEQYFGPGTRLTVT.